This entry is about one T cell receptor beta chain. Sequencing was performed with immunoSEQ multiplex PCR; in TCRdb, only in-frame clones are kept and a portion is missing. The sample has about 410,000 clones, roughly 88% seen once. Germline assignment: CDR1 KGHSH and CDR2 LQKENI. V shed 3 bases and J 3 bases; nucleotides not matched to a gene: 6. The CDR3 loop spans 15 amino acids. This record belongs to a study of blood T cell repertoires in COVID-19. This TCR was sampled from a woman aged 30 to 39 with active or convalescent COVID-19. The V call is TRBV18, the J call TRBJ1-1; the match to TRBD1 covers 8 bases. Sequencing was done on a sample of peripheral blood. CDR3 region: CASSPTTTGDTEAFF. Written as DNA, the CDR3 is TGTGCCAGCTCACCTACCACGACAGGGGACACTGAAGCTTTCTTT.